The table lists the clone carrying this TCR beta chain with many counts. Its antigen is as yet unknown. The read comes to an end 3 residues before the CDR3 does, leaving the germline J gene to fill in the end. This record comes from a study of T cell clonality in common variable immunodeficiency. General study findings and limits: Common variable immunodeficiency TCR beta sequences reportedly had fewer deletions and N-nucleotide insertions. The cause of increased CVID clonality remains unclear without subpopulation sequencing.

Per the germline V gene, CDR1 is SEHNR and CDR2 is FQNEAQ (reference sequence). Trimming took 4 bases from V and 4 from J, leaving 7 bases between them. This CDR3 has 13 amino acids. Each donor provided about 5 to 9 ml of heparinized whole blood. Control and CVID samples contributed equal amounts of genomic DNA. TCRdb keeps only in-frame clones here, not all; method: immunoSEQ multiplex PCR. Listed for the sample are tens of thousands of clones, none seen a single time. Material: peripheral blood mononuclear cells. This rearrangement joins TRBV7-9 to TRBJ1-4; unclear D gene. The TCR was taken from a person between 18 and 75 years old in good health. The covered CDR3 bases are TGTGCCAGCAGCTCCGCGCTTAATGAAAAA. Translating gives CASSSALNEK. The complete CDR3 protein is CASSSALNEKLFF.